The entry below gives a single TCR beta chain sequence along with its context. The data are from a study of cytomegalovirus exposure and HLA in healthy donors. The CDR3 consists of 15 residues. With 1 base removed from V and 6 bases from J, the gap between germline ends came to 15 bases. Germline assignment: CDR1 SGHTA and CDR2 FQGNSA. The PCR employed 60 Vbeta primers together with 13 Jbeta primers. Assay used: immunoSEQ multiplex PCR; TCRdb lists only in-frame clones, some missing. The table has 70,000 to 100,000 clones, about two thirds seen once. The sequenced sample was PBMCs. The TCR was taken from a woman aged 45-65 years in good health and CMV-seropositive. The J gene is TRBJ1-1, the V gene TRBV7-2, with TRBD1 as a possible D gene (5 bases). The DNA of the CDR3 is TGTGCCAGCAGCTTAGGGTGGAACCAGGGTTCTGAAGCTTTCTTT. Protein: CASSLGWNQGSEAFF.